This T cell receptor (beta chain) emerged from a study of CD8 T cells in ankylosing spondylitis. Study-level points and caveats: Past studies reported some motif variants in reactive arthritis synovial fluid and blood.

Quantitative 5'-RACE with molecular barcodes was used to make the TCR beta libraries. TCRdb itself ran the 5' RACE reads through MiXCR, one entry per CDR3 protein. This sample has 190,000 or so distinct CDR3 sequences; over 10% occur once, and the top ten carry approximately 16%. This clonotype was seen more than once but under ten times. Its specificity is unknown. The CDR3 length is 16 residues. Germline V lookup: CDR1 SGHAT, CDR2 FQNNGV. The V and J ends lost 5 bases and 8 bases respectively, with 21 bases between them. This receptor was identified in a male donor with ankylosing spondylitis or in good health (not recorded which). The chain uses TRBV11-2 and TRBJ1-4; TRBD1 might be the D (5 bases). Sequencing was carried out using blood, either unsorted or a sorted T cell fraction (not recorded which). CDR3 residues: CASSREPRGLEEKLFF. The CDR3 DNA sequence: TGTGCCAGCAGCCGAGAGCCTCGGGGGTTGGAGGAAAAACTGTTTTTT.